Detailed here is one TCR beta chain. Assay: immunoSEQ multiplex PCR; the TCRdb copy retains only in-frame clones and omits some. The sample lists roughly 12,000 clones; about two thirds were seen once. These data come from a study of chemoradiotherapy in HPV16-positive cancers. The CDR3 has 12 amino acids. The ends were cut back, 1 base at V and 5 bases at J, with 5 bases in the middle. Germline lookup yields CDR1 MNHNS and CDR2 SASEGT. The chain links TRBV6-1 to TRBJ2-5; D remains ambiguous. Sampling was done from a patient who underwent chemoradiotherapy. The receptor was derived from a human donor with HPV-associated anogenital cancer. The CDR3 DNA is TGTGCCAGCAGTGAAGTCGGGGAGACCCAGTACTTC. Translation: CASSEVGETQYF.